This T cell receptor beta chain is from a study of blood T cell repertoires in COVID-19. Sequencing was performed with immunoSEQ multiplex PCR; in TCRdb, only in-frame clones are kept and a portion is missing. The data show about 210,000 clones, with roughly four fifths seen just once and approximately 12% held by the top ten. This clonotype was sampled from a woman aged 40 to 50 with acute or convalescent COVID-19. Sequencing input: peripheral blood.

The CDR3 loop reads CASKGGGAYNEQFF. The CDR3, as DNA: TGCGCCAGCAAAGGCGGGGGGGCCTACAATGAGCAGTTCTTC. The rearrangement joins TRBV5-1 to TRBJ2-1; 9 bases line up with TRBD2. J lost 2 bases, V lost 6 bases, and 3 bases had no gene match. This CDR3 is 14 amino acids long. The germline gives CDR1 SGHRS, CDR2 YFSETQ.